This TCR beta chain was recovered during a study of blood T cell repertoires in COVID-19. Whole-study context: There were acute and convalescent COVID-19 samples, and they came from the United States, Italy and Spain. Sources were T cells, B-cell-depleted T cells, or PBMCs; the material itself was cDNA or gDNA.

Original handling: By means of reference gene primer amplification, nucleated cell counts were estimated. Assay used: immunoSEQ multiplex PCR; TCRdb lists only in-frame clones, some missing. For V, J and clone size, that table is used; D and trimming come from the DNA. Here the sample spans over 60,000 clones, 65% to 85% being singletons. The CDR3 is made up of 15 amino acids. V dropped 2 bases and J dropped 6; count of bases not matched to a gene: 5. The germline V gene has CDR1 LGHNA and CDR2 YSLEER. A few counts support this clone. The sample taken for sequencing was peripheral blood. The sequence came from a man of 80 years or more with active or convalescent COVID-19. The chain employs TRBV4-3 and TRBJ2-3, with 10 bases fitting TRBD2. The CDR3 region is CASSQLAGVLDTQYF. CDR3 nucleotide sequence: TGCGCCAGCAGCCAACTAGCGGGAGTCTTGGATACGCAGTATTTT.